One sample yielded the 18 T cell receptor beta chains listed below, sequenced in a study of cytomegalovirus exposure and HLA in healthy donors. This PCR relied on a set of 60 Vbeta primers and 13 Jbeta primers. Assay: immunoSEQ multiplex PCR; the TCRdb copy retains only in-frame clones and omits some. The table shows 240,000 or so clones, with about four fifths occurring only once. The specimen sequenced was PBMCs. The source of these receptors is a woman aged 40 to 50 in good health and CMV-seropositive.

This sequence joins TRBV9 and TRBJ2-5; a possible D gene is TRBD2 (5 bases). Trimming left V 0 bases short and J 12 bases short, with 12 bases between. The CDR3 is 12 residues long. CDR1 and CDR2 from the germline V gene are SGDLS and YYNGEE. CDR3 DNA: TGTGCCAGCAGCGTAGATGGCGGGTCCAAGTACTTC. Translating it yields CASSVDGGSKYF.

The chain combines TRBV5-1 with TRBJ2-2; TRBD2 agrees at 13 bases. The V gene end was trimmed by 6 bases and the J gene end by 5 bases; junction bases not matched to a gene: 7. Germline V gene sequence: CDR1 SGHRS, CDR2 YFSETQ. The CDR3 length is 16 residues. The CDR3 reads CASTTGTSGETGELFF. CDR3 nucleotides: TGCGCCAGCACTACCGGGACTAGCGGGGAAACCGGGGAGCTGTTTTTT. Supplemented by reference TRBV5-1 and TRBJ2-2, the full variable domain reads KAGVTQTPRYLIKTRGQQVTLSCSPISGHRSVSWYQQTPGQGLQFLFEYFSETQRNKGNFPGRFSGRQFSNSRSEMNVSTLELGDSALYLCASTTGTSGETGELFFGEGSRLTVL.

This rearrangement joins TRBV7-9 to TRBJ2-3; TRBD2 matches at 10 bases. V was pared by 0 bases and J by 2 bases, with 11 bases of the junction left unmatched. This CDR3 has 19 residues. Germline CDR1 SEHNR, CDR2 FQNEAQ (reference sequence). In nucleotides, the CDR3 is TGTGCCAGCAGCTTAGCGGAGAGCGGGAGGGCTTATAACACAGATACGCAGTATTTT. Translating it yields CASSLAESGRAYNTDTQYF.

This clone was seen a handful of times. The chain has TRBV12-5 and TRBJ2-7, with TRBD1 matching over 7 bases. The V gene end was trimmed by 4 bases and the J gene end by 2 bases; junction bases not matched to a gene: 5. From germline, CDR1 is LGHNT and CDR2 FRNRAP. This CDR3 has 14 amino acids. CDR3 DNA sequence: TGTGCTAGTGGTTCGGGACAGCCGGCCTACGAGCAGTACTTC. Protein: CASGSGQPAYEQYF.

The chain combines TRBV11-2 with TRBJ2-7; 9 positions match TRBD2. The V gene's germline CDR1 is SGHAT and CDR2 FQNNGV. Trimming took 5 bases from V and 2 from J; bases not matched to a gene: 16. The CDR3 is 18 residues long. CDR3 amino acids: CASSISLAGSVSPYEQYF. CDR3 nucleotide sequence: TGTGCCAGCAGCATCTCGCTAGCGGGAAGCGTCAGCCCCTACGAGCAGTACTTC.

In its sample, this clone was seen once. The chain joins TRBV2 to TRBJ2-1; D is undetermined. The CDR3 sequence is 12 residues long. CDR1 is SNHLY and CDR2 is FYNNEI in the germline V gene. V dropped 2 bases and J dropped 6 bases, with 5 bases sitting between them. This chain's CDR3 is CASSEYSNEQFF. CDR3 DNA: TGTGCCAGCAGTGAATACAGCAATGAGCAGTTCTTC.

This clone appeared a single time. The chain couples TRBV9 to TRBJ1-2; D not certain. CDR1 SGDLS and CDR2 YYNGEE come from the germline V gene. This CDR3 is built from 14 residues. V was pared by 5 bases and J by 8 bases, with 19 bases between. This CDR3 is CASSRPGSVLGYTF. The CDR3 DNA sequence: TGTGCCAGCAGTAGACCGGGTTCGGTGCTCGGCTACACCTTC. Based on the CDR3 plus reference TRBV9 and TRBJ1-2, the full variable domain is DSGVTQTPKHLITATGQRVTLRCSPRSGDLSVYWYQQSLDQGLQFLIQYYNGEERAKGNILERFSAQQFPDLHSELNLSSLELGDSALYFCASSRPGSVLGYTFGSGTRLTVV.

The CDR3 DNA sequence: TGTGCCACCAGTGGGGACGTACTAGCGGGAGGCTACGAGCAGTACTTC. Translated: CATSGDVLAGGYEQYF. The V gene is TRBV15, the J gene TRBJ2-7; TRBD2 aligns across 12 bases. Germline V gives CDR1 LNHNV, CDR2 YYDKDF (reference sequence). This CDR3 contains 16 residues. The junction had 9 bases not matched to a gene; V was cut back by 6 bases and J by 3 bases.

V usage is TRBV7-2 and J usage is TRBJ1-2, with no clear D. Germline CDR1 reads SGHTA; CDR2 reads FQGNSA. This CDR3 has 12 amino acids. V lost 11 bases and J lost 4, with 14 bases in between. Written as DNA, the CDR3 is TGTGCCGGCCGTGGGCAGACCTATGGCTACACCTTC. The encoded protein is CAGRGQTYGYTF.

The chain recombines TRBV7-2 with TRBJ2-1; no clear D. V lost 3 bases and J 0 bases, leaving 3 bases between the germline ends. Germline V gene lookup returns CDR1 SGHTA and CDR2 FQGNSA. The CDR3 loop spans 13 amino acids. The CDR3 region has the DNA TGTGCCAGCAGCTTTAGCTCCTACAATGAGCAGTTCTTC. The encoded protein is CASSFSSYNEQFF.

The rearrangement joins TRBV6-1 to TRBJ2-7, with 12 nucleotides matching TRBD1. V dropped 7 bases and J dropped 5; count of bases not matched to a gene: 6. This CDR3 is built from 14 residues. CDR1 and CDR2 from the germline V gene are MNHNS and SASEGT. The CDR3 region has the DNA TGTGCCAGCATCTGGGGACAGGGGGCCAACGAGCAGTACTTC. It encodes CASIWGQGANEQYF.

The chain carries TRBV5-1 and TRBJ1-1; 8 bases line up with TRBD1. The trim removed 0 bases at V and 5 bases at J, leaving 6 bases unmatched. Germline V CDR1 and CDR2: SGHRS, YFSETQ. This CDR3 region has 15 residues. The CDR3: CASSLGDRHLTEAFF. CDR3 sequence (DNA): TGCGCCAGCAGCTTGGGGGACAGGCACCTTACTGAAGCTTTCTTT. Combining the CDR3 with reference TRBV5-1 and TRBJ1-1 gives the whole variable domain KAGVTQTPRYLIKTRGQQVTLSCSPISGHRSVSWYQQTPGQGLQFLFEYFSETQRNKGNFPGRFSGRQFSNSRSEMNVSTLELGDSALYLCASSLGDRHLTEAFFGQGTRLTVV.

This chain joins TRBV30 and TRBJ2-7; 8 bases are shared with TRBD2. This CDR3 has 15 residues. The germline V gene encodes CDR1 GTSNPN and CDR2 SVGIG (reference sequence). J lost 2 bases, V lost 0 bases, and 6 bases had no gene match. CDR3 loop: CAWSVLLAGAYEQYF. For the CDR3, the DNA is TGTGCCTGGAGTGTACTCCTAGCGGGTGCCTACGAGCAGTACTTC.

The V and J genes are TRBV30 and TRBJ2-1; TRBD2 matches at 15 bases. Germline V gene lookup returns CDR1 GTSNPN and CDR2 SVGIG (reference sequence). The CDR3 has 15 amino acids. V trimming: 4 bases; J trimming: 9 bases; junction bases outside the gene matches: 7. For the CDR3, the DNA is TGTGCCTGGAATCCGGGACTAGCGGGAGGTGGTGAGCAGTTCTTC. It is translated as CAWNPGLAGGGEQFF.

The J gene is TRBJ1-1, the V gene TRBV9; TRBD1 might be the D (6 bases). V was shortened by 5 bases and J by 4 bases, with 12 bases between the two germline ends. This CDR3 is 13 amino acids long. CDR1 is SGDLS and CDR2 is YYNGEE in the germline V gene. The CDR3 nucleotides are TGTGCCAGCAGTATGACAGGAACCACTGAAGCTTTCTTT. It encodes CASSMTGTTEAFF.

V usage is TRBV2 and J usage is TRBJ1-4; 9 bases line up with TRBD1. With 2 bases clipped from V and 3 bases from J, the junction kept 19 bases outside the gene matches. This CDR3 contains 21 residues. Germline CDR1 and CDR2: SNHLY and FYNNEI. The CDR3 DNA follows: TGTGCCAGCAGTGAATCGGCCCTTGGGGACAGGGTTTTTGGGTCTAATGAAAAACTGTTTTTT. Its translation: CASSESALGDRVFGSNEKLFF.

The CDR3 loop reads CASSEGQTTYGYTF. The CDR3 nucleotides are TGCGCCAGCAGCGAGGGACAGACTACCTATGGCTACACCTTC. The chain recombines TRBV5-1 with TRBJ1-2, with 7 bases fitting TRBD1. Trimming cost V 4 bases and J 4 bases; bases outside gene matches: 7. The germline V gene has CDR1 SGHRS and CDR2 YFSETQ. The CDR3 is 14 residues long. The variable domain in full, with the rest retrieved from reference TRBV5-1 and TRBJ1-2, is KAGVTQTPRYLIKTRGQQVTLSCSPISGHRSVSWYQQTPGQGLQFLFEYFSETQRNKGNFPGRFSGRQFSNSRSEMNVSTLELGDSALYLCASSEGQTTYGYTFGSGTRLTVV.

The chain recombines TRBV7-9 with TRBJ2-1; D is perhaps TRBD2 (5 bases). There are 13 residues in the CDR3. Per germline, CDR1 SEHNR and CDR2 FQNEAQ (reference sequence). The V end lost 1 base, the J end lost 7 bases, and 8 bases lay between the germline ends. Here the CDR3 DNA reads TGTGCCAGCAGCTTAGGAACGGGGAATGAGCAGTTCTTC. Its translation: CASSLGTGNEQFF.